This paragraph reports one TCR beta chain. Its antigen is still unknown. The same CDR3 is also encoded by other DNA sequences in this sample. This sample is part of a study of T cell responses to AZD1222 COVID-19 vaccine. Whole-study results and caveats: The donor cohort was predominantly white British with a female majority, and clonal diversity may have been underestimated. Across spike, vaccine-associated CD4 TCRs were found, dominant at 160-218 and 743-854. Compared with day 0, the breadth and depth of the Spike-specific TCR repertoire rose significantly after two doses of AZD1222. Baseline serostatus was positive in only six AZD1222 recipients.

Sequencing was performed with immunoSEQ multiplex PCR; in TCRdb, only in-frame clones are kept and a portion is missing. Here the sample spans approximately 190,000 clones, approximately 87% being singletons. The input for sequencing was peripheral blood, taken on day 0 of MenACWY control vaccination. The TCR originated in an adult in good health.

The CDR3 nucleotides are TGTGCCAGCAGCCTTGCCGGGGAGCTGTTTTTT. Protein product: CASSLAGELFF. V usage is TRBV7-9 and J usage is TRBJ2-2; D call uncertain. CDR3 length equals 11 residues. Per germline, CDR1 SEHNR and CDR2 FQNEAQ (reference sequence). Trimming shortened V by 5 bases and J by 6 bases, and 4 bases separated the two germline ends.